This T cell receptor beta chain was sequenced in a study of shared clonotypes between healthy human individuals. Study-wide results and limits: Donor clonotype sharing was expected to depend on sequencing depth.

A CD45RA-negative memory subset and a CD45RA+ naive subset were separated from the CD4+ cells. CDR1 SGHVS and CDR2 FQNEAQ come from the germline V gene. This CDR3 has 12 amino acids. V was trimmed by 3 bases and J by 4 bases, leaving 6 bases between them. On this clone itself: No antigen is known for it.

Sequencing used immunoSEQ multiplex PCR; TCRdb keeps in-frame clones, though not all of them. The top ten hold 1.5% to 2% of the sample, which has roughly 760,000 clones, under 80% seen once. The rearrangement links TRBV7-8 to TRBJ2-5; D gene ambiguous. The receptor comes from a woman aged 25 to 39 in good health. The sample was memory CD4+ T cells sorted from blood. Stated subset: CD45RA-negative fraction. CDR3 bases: TGTGCCAGCAGCTTTAGGGTAGAGACCCAGTACTTC. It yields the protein CASSFRVETQYF.